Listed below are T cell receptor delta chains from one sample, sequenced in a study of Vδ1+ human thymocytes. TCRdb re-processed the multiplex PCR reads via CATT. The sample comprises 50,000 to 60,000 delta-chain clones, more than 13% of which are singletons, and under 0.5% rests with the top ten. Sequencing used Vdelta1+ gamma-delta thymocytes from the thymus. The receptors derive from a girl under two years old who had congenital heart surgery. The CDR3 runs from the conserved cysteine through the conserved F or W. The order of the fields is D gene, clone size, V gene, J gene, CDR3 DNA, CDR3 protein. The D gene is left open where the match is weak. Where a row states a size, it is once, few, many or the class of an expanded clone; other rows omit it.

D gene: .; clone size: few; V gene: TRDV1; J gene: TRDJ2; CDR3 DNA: TGTGCTCTTGGGGAACTTGCTAGTGCCTTCCTCCCCTACTGGGGGCGAGAACAACTCTTCTTT; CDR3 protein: CALGELASAFLPYWGREQLFF
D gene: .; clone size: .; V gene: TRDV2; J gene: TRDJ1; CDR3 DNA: TGTGCCTGTGACACCCGTTTCTTCCCGAACACCGATAAACTCATCTTT; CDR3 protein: CACDTRFFPNTDKLIF
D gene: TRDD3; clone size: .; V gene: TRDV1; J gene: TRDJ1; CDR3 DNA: TGTGCTCTTGGGTTCCATTTTGCGCACTACTGGGGGATACGGAGCACCGATAAACTCATCTTT; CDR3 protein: CALGFHFAHYWGIRSTDKLIF
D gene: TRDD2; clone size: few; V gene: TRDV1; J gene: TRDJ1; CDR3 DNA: TGTGCTCTTGGGGACCCCTCCTTCCTACCGCCCTTAATGGGGACCATCCTCATCTTT; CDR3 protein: CALGDPSFLPPLMGTILIF
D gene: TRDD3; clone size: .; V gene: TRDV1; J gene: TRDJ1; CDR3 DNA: TGTGCTCTTGGGGGCCTTCCTCAGGTGACTGGGGGATACGCGTATGAAACCGATAAACTCATCTTT; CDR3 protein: CALGGLPQVTGGYAYETDKLIF
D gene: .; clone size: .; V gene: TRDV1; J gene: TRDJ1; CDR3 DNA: TGTGCTCTTGGGCCACCTGGGACGACTGGGATAAACTCTGATAAACTCATCTTT; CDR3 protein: CALGPPGTTGINSDKLIF
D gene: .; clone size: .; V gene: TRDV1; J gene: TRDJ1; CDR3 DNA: TGTGCTCTTGGGGAACCTCCCTCGCCTTGGGAAGGAGACACCGATAAACTCATCTTT; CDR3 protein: CALGEPPSPWEGDTDKLIF
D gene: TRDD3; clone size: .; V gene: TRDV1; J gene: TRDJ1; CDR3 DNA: TGTGCTCTTGGGGAACTCCTACCCGACTGGGGGATACGCGACGATAAACTCATCTTT; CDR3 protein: CALGELLPDWGIRDDKLIF
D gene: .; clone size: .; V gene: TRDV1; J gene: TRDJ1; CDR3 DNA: TGTGCTCTTGGGGCTACTTCCCCCTTGCGGGATTTCGACACCGATAAACTCATCTTT; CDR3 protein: CALGATSPLRDFDTDKLIF
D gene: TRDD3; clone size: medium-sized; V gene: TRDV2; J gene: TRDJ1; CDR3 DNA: TGTGCCTGTGAAACACTGGGGGAACCGCTGTACACCGATAAACTCATCTTT; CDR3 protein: CACETLGEPLYTDKLIF
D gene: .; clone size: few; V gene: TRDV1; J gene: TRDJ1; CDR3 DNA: TGTGCTCTTGGGGAACGGGCCCTCCCGGAGGGGGACCGGTACACCGATAAACTCATCTTT; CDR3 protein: CALGERALPEGDRYTDKLIF
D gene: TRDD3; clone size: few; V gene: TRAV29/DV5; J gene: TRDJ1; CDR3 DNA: TGTGCAGCAAGCGGGGGTAAATGGGGGATACGCCGGGTACTGACCGATAAACTCATCTTT; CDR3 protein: CAASGGKWGIRRVLTDKLIF
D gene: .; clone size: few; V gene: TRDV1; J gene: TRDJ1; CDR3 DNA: TGTGCTCTTGGGGGCCAACGGGGTCCTACCCAGGGGATTTATAAACTCATCTTT; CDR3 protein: CALGGQRGPTQGIYKLIF
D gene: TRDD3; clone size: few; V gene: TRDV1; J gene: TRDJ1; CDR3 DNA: TGTGCTCTTGGGGAACTTACCGGGTCTTCCCCTGGGGGATACGCGGTACAATCGTACACCGATAAACTCATCTTT; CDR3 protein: CALGELTGSSPGGYAVQSYTDKLIF
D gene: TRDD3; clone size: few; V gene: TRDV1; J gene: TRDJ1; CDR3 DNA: TGTGCTCTTGGGGATTACGCTGGGGGATACGGCGTCGATAAACTCATCTTT; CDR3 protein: CALGDYAGGYGVDKLIF
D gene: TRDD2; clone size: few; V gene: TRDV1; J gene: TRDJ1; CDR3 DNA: TGTGCTCTTGGGGGGATGGCCTTCCTACGTCCTGGGGGCCCCTACACCGATAAACTCATCTTT; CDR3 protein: CALGGMAFLRPGGPYTDKLIF
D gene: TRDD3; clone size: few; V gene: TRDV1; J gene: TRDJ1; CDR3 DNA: TGTGCTCTTGTTGAGAACGGGGGGATACATGGCGATAAACTCATCTTT; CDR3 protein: CALVENGGIHGDKLIF
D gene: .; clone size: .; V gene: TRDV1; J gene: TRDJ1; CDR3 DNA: TGTGCTCTTGGGGTACTTCCTTCTTCCCCAATGGGGCCTCCGCACACCGATAAACTCATCTTT; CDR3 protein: CALGVLPSSPMGPPHTDKLIF
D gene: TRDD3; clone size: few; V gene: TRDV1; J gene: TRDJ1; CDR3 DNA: TGTGCTCTTGGGGACCTCATTGTGGGTCCCCTTACTGGGGGCTACACCGATAAACTCATCTTT; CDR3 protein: CALGDLIVGPLTGGYTDKLIF
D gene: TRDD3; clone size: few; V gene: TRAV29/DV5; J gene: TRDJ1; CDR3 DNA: TGTGCAGCAATTTACTGGGGATGGGTTAGCACGGACGATAAACTCATCTTT; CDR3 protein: CAAIYWGWVSTDDKLIF
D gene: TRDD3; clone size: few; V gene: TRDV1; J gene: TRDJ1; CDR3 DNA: TGTGCTCTTGGGGAACTCATTGCGGGGGATACGAGGGAACTCATCTTT; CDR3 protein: CALGELIAGDTRELIF
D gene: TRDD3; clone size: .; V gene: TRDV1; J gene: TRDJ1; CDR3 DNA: TGTGCTCTTGGGGAACCAGTTACTGGGGACACCGGGAAACTCATCTTT; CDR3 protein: CALGEPVTGDTGKLIF
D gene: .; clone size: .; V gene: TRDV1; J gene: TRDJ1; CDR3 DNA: TGTGCTCTTGGTGATTCCTACTATGTTGGGGGGTACACCGATAAACTCATCTTT; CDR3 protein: CALGDSYYVGGYTDKLIF
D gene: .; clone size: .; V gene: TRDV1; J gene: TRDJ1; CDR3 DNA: TGTGCTCTTGGGGAACTAATATACGGGGATCTTCCTACCCACTGGGGGTTTCGGTACACCGATAAACTCATCTTT; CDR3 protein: CALGELIYGDLPTHWGFRYTDKLIF
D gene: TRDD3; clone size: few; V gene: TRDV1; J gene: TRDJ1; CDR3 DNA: TGTGCTCTTGGGGATCGTTCCTTACTGGGGGATACGCGTACCGATAAACTCATCTTT; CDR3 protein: CALGDRSLLGDTRTDKLIF
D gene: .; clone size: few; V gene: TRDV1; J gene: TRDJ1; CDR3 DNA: TGTGCTCTTGACAACACTGGCCTACTTCGACGGCCGACCTATCCTAACACCGATAAACTCATCTTT; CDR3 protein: CALDNTGLLRRPTYPNTDKLIF
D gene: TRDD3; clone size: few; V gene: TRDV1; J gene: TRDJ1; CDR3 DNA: TGTGCTCTTGGGGAACATCCGGGGAAGTACTGGGGGCCACATAAACTCATCTTT; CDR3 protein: CALGEHPGKYWGPHKLIF
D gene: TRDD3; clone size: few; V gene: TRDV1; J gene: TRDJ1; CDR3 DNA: TGTGCTCTTGGGGAACTTCACCCACTACGACGGGGGATACCGTACACCGATAAACTCATCTTT; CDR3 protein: CALGELHPLRRGIPYTDKLIF
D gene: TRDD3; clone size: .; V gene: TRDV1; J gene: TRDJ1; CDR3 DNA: TGTGCTCTTGGGGAACGGTCAAAGGAGTTATCTGGGGGATACACCGATAAACTCATCTTT; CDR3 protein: CALGERSKELSGGYTDKLIF
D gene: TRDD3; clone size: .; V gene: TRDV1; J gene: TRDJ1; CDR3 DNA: TGTGCTCTTGGGGGGACTTACCCCTTCCCACGTACTGGGGGCCGTGGTAAACTCATCTTT; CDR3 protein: CALGGTYPFPRTGGRGKLIF
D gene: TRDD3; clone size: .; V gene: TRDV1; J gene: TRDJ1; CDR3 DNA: TGTGCTCTTGGGGCCCGCCGGGGGATGCATTACACCGATAAACTCATCTTT; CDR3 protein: CALGARRGMHYTDKLIF
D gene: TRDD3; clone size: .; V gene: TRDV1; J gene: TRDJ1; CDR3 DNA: TGTGCTCTTGGGGAACTCCGTCCCCACGGCCACTGGGGGATGTACACCGATAAACTCATCTTT; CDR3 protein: CALGELRPHGHWGMYTDKLIF
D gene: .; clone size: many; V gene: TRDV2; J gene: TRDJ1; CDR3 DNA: TGTGCCTGTGACACTTACTCGTACGGCGATAAACTCATCTTT; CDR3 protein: CACDTYSYGDKLIF
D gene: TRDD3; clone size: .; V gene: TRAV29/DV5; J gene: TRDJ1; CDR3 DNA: TGTGCAGCAAGCGAAGGAGACTGGGGGATACTTGGACCCATCTTT; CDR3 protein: CAASEGDWGILGPIF
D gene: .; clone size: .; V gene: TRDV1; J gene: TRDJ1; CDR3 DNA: TGTGCTCTCGGACCCAACCTGTCCCCCTCCCCCCGGGGGAGGATTTACACCGATAAACTCATCTTT; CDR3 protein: CALGPNLSPSPRGRIYTDKLIF
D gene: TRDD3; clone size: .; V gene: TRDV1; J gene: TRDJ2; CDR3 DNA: TGTGCTCTTGGGGACGGGGGATACAGGACTTTGACAGCACAACTCTTCTTT; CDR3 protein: CALGDGGYRTLTAQLFF
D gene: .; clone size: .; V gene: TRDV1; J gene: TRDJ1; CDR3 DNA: TGTGCTCTTGGGGGGCGGAGGGACCACTACACCGATAAACTCATCTTT; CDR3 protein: CALGGRRDHYTDKLIF
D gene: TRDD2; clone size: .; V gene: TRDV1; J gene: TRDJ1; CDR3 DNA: TGTGCTCTTGGGGTCCGGCCTTCCTACCGCACTCTGAAACTCATCTTT; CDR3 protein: CALGVRPSYRTLKLIF
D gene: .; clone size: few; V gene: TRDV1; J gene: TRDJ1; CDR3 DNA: TGTGCTCTTGGGGAACCCCTAGCCCTAGGGCCCACCGATAAATTCATCTTT; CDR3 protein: CALGEPLALGPTDKFIF
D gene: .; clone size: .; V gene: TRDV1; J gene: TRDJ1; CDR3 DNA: TGTGCTCTTGGGGAAAGAGGTCTTCCCGACTGGGCCGGGGTGGCCGATAAACTCATCTTT; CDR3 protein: CALGERGLPDWAGVADKLIF
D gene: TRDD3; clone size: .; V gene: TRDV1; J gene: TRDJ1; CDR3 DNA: TGTGCTCTTGGGGAACCTGACCCTAATTGGGGGATACCCCGACATTACACCGATAAACTCATCTTT; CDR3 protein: CALGEPDPNWGIPRHYTDKLIF
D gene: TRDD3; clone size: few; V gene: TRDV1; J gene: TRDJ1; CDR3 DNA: TGTGCTCTTGGGGAAAACCCATCCCATACTGGGGGATACGATAAACTCATCTTT; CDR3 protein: CALGENPSHTGGYDKLIF
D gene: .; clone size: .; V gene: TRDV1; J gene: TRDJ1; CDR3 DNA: TGTGCTCTTGGGGAACGGGGATGCACCGATAAACTCATCTTT; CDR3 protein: CALGERGCTDKLIF
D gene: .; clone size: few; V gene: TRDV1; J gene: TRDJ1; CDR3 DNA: TGTGCTCTTGGGGAACTCGAGAAAGAAACCGATAAACTCATCTTT; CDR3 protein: CALGELEKETDKLIF
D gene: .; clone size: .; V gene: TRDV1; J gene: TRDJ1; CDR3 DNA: TGTGCTCTTGGGGGGGCAAGGAGTAGGACCGATAAACTCATCTTT; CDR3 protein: CALGGARSRTDKLIF
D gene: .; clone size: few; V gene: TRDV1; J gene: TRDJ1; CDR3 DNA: TGTGCTCTTGGGGAACTGGAAGGAGGTCCCGGGGCCCCGTACACCGATAAACTCATCTTT; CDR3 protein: CALGELEGGPGAPYTDKLIF
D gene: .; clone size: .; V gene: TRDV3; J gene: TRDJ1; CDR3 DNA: TGTGCCTCCTCCCCCGTTGGGGGGTCCTTGTACACCGATAAACTCATCTTT; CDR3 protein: CASSPVGGSLYTDKLIF
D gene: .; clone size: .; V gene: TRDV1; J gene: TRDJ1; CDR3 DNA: TGTGCTCTTGGGGACCGGATACTACTGTCTCAGTACACCGATAAACTCATCTTT; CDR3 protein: CALGDRILLSQYTDKLIF
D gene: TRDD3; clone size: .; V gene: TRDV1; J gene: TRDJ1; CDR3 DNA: TGTGCTCTTGGGAACTCCCGGGGCGTACTGGGGGATACTATTGCCGATAAACTCATCTTT; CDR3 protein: CALGNSRGVLGDTIADKLIF
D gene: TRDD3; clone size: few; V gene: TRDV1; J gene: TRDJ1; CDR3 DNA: TGTGCTCTTGGGGTTCCCTCCTCAACTGGGGGTAACACCGATAAACTCATCTTT; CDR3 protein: CALGVPSSTGGNTDKLIF
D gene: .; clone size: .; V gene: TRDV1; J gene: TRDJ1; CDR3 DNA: TGTGCTCTTGGGGAGCAAAGCTTTCCGCGGGGGTGGGGCCACTCCCTCAGAACCGATAAACTCATCTTT; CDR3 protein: CALGEQSFPRGWGHSLRTDKLIF